This note documents a single T cell receptor (beta chain) sequence. Germline V CDR1 and CDR2: MRHNA, SNTAGT. V was clipped by 6 bases and J by 4 bases, with 15 bases between them. The length of the CDR3 is 14 residues. The repertoire was sequenced with immunoSEQ multiplex PCR; TCRdb's copy has only in-frame clones and lacks some. The sample lists tens of thousands of clones, 82% occurring once. This sample is part of a study of PD-L1 blockade in urothelial cancer. The clonotype comes from a man between 65 and 85 years old with urothelial cancer. This specimen consisted of PBMCs, obtained around atezolizumab (anti-PD-L1) treatment. The genes are TRBV6-4 and TRBJ2-5; D might be TRBD1 (6 bases). The CDR3 here is CASSFQGPGETQYF. CDR3 DNA: TGTGCCAGCAGCTTCCAGGGGCCGGGAGAGACCCAGTACTTC.